Detailed here is one T cell receptor beta chain. What antigen it recognizes has not been identified. The input lacks base qualities; no much larger clone sits a single base away. Reading from cysteine to phenylalanine, the CDR3 counts 14 amino acids. The entry retains the CDR3 DNA only, 42 bases that are in frame from base 1. These data belong to a study of T cell changes during pregnancy in multiple sclerosis (dated by TCRdb to the late 2010s). Background for the entire study: The study looked at changes in the T cell repertoire across pregnancy in women with multiple sclerosis.

Libraries were built with the immunoSEQ multiplex PCR assay. TCRdb mirrors the immuneACCESS table, restricted to in-frame sequences. Some clones are absent from its copies; in checked studies, under half trace to an unresolved V gene, and the reason for the others is unknown. In this sample the table shows some 74,000 clones, 85% to 95% of which occur a single time. The ten largest clones represent about 2% of the sample. The rearranged segments are TRBV21-1 and TRBJ2-5; TRBD2, as called in the table, went unchecked against the DNA. TRBV21-1 is designated a pseudogene. Sequenced material: peripheral blood, taken before pregnancy. The clonotype was recovered from a female donor with multiple sclerosis, enrolled in a pregnancy study. DNA sequence: TGTGCCAGCAGCAAAGGTCGGTTCCAAGAGACCCAGTACTTC. This translates into CASSKGRFQETQYF.